These 3 T cell receptor beta chains originate from one sample sequenced in a study of T cells expressing NK-cell markers. From the 5' RACE reads, TCRdb lists one entry per CDR3 protein and no DNA. The sample has 400,000 to 550,000 distinct CDR3 sequences. Sequences were obtained from blood T cells: a sorted CD56 or NKG2C T cell subset, CD4+ or CD8+ T cells, or bulk PBMC T cells (not recorded which). The receptors stem from a woman aged 18 to 69 in good health.

The gene calls are TRBV27 and TRBJ2-2; TCRdb gives TRBD1 as the D gene, but with no DNA this cannot be confirmed. Germline values: CDR1 MNHEY, CDR2 SMNVEV (reference sequence). CDR3 length: 13 amino acids. The CDR3 reads CATPGRDTGELFF.

The chain links TRBV20-1 to TRBJ1-1; the D call of TRBD1 rests on TCRdb alone, since no DNA is present to check it. From germline, CDR1 is DFQATT and CDR2 SNEGSKA (reference sequence). This CDR3 is 13 amino acids long. The CDR3 region is CSARGDRVTEAFF.

The chain combines TRBV12-3 or TRBV12-4 with TRBJ2-3. The CDR3 has 13 residues. CDR3 residues: CASSFGRADTQYF.